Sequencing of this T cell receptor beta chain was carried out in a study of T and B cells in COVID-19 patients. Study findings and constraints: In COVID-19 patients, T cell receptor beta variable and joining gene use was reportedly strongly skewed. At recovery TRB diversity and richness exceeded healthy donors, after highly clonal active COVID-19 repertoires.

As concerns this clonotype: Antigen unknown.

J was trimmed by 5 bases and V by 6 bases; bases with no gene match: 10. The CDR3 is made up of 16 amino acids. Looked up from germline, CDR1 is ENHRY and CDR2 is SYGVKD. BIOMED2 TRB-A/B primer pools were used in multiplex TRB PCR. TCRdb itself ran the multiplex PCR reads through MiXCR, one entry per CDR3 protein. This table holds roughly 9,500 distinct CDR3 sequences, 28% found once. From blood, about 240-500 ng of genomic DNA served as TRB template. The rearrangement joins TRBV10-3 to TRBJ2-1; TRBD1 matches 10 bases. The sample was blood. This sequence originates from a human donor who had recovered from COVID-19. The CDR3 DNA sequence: TGTGCCATCAGCGCTAGGCCGGGACAGGGGAACAATGAGCAGTTCTTC. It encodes CAISARPGQGNNEQFF.